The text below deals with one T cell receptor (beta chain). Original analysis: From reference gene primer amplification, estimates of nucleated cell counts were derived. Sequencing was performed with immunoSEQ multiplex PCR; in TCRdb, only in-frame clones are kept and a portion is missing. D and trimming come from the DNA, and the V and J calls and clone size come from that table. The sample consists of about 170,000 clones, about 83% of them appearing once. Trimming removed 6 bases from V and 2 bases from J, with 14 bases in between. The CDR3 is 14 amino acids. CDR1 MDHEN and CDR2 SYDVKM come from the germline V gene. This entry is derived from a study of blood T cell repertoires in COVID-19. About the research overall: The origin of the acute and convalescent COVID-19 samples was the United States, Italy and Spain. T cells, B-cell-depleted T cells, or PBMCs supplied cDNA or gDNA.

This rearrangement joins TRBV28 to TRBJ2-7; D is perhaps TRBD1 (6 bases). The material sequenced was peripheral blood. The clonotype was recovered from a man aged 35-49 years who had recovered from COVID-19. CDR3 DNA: TGTGCCAGCAGAAACACAGGGCTAACCTACGAGCAGTACTTC. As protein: CASRNTGLTYEQYF.